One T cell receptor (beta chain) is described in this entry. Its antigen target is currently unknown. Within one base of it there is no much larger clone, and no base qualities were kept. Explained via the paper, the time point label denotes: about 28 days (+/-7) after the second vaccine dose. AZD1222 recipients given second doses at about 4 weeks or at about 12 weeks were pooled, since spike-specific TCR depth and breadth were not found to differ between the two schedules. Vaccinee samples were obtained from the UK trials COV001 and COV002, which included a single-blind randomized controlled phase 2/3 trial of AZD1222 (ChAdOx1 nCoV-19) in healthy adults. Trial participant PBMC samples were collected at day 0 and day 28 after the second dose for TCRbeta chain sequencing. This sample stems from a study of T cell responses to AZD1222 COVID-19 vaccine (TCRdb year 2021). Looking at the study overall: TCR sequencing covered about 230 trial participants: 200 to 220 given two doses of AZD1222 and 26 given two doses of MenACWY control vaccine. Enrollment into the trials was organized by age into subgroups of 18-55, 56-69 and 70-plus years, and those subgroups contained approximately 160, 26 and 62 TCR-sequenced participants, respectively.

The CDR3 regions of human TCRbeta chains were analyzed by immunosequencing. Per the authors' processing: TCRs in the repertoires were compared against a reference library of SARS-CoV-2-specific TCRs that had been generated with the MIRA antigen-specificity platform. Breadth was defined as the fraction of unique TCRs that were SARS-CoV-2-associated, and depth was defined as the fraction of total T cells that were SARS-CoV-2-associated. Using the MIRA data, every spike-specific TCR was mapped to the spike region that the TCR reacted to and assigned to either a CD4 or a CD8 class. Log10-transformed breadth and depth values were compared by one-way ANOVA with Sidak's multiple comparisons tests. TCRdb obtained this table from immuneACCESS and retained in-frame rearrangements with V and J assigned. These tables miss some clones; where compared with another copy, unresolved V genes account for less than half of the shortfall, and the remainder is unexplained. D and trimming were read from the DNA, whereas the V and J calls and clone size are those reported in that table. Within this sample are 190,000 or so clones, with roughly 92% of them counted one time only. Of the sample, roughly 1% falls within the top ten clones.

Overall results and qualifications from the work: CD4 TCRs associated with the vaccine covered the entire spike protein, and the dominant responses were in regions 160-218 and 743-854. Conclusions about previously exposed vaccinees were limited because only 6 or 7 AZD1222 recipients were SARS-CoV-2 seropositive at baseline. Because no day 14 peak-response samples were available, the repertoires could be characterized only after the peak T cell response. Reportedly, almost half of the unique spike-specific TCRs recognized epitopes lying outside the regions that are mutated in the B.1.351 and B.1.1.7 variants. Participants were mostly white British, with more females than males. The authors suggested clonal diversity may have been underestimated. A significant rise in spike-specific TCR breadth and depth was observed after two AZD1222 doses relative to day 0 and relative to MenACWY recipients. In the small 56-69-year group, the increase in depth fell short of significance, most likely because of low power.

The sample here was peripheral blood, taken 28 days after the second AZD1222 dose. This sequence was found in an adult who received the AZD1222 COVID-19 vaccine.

The CDR3 region has the sequence CASSITGNAYEQYF. The DNA sequence is given as TGTGCCAGCAGCATAACCGGGAACGCCTACGAGCAGTACTTC. The chain employs TRBV28 and TRBJ2-7; the D region possibly corresponds to TRBD2 (5 bases align). V is cut by 6 bases and J by 2 bases, and the space between the germline ends is 14 bases. CDR1 is given as MDHEN and CDR2 as SYDVKM, both from the germline V gene. The CDR3 has 14 amino acids, counting the end cysteine and phenylalanine. Just the 42-base CDR3 DNA is kept, in frame starting at base 1.